This entry is about one T cell receptor (beta chain). Its target is not known. This record belongs to a study of identifying expanded T cells in peripheral blood. Notes on the study in general: Roughly 2-week clone count variance significantly increased as total template count grew. Over two and four weeks, about 17 and 20 clones changed, versus roughly 1.1 between replicates.

The assay was immunoSEQ multiplex PCR, and TCRdb's table has in-frame clones only and misses some. The profile shows 85,000 to 90,000 clones, about 86% of them singletons. CDR1 KGHSH and CDR2 LQKENI come from the germline V gene. This CDR3 spans 14 amino acids. J lost 3 bases, V lost 4 bases, and 6 bases had no gene match. Collection occurred without any documented infections or immune events in donors. The sequencing sample was made of blood. The receptor was derived from a person aged 18 to 70 in good health. The chain has TRBV18 and TRBJ2-7, with 7 bases matching TRBD1. In DNA, the CDR3 is TGTGCCAGCTCACTACCTGGGGACAGCTACGAGCAGTACTTC. Translating it yields CASSLPGDSYEQYF.